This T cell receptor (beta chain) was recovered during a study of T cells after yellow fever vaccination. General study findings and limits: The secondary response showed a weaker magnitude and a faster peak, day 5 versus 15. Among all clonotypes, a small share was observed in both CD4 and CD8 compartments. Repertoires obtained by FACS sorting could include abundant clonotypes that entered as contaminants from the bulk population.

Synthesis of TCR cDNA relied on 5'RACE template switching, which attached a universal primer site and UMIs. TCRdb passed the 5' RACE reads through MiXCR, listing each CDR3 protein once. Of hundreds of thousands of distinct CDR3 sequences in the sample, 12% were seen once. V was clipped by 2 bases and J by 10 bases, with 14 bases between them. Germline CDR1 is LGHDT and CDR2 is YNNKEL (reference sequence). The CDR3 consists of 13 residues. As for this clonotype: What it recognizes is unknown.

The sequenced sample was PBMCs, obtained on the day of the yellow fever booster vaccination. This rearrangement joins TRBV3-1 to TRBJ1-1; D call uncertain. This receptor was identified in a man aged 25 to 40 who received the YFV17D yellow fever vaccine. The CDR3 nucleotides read TGTGCCAGCAGCCAACAAGGACCTGGGAGAGCTTTCTTT. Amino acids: CASSQQGPGRAFF.